This T cell receptor (beta chain) was captured in a study of T cell repertoires in cytomegalovirus infection (dated by TCRdb to between 2017 and 2020). Study-wide context: Peptide stimulations targeted recently identified HLA-C-restricted CMV epitopes, whose presentation resists viral immunomodulation, together with well-studied HLA-B-restricted epitopes. The HLA type of each donor mattered for the analysis, because public TCR beta signatures pointed to carriage of CMV infection along with the matching HLA type.

In the paper's terms, the treatment or condition label means: in vitro stimulation with specific CMV peptide epitopes to enrich CMV-specific T cells. Sequencing was carried out with an Illumina HiSeq 1500. Clones were called with MiXCR by TCRdb after fastp trimmed the public reads at Q25, and only in-frame beta chains were retained. One record per CDR3 amino acid sequence lists the most common genes and DNA. For this sample the table gives under 120,000 distinct CDR3 sequences, of which around 45% were detected only once. Around 70% of the sample goes to the ten largest clones. V is shortened by 5 bases, J by 6 bases, and the region joining them spans 2 bases. CDR1 is given as SEHNR and CDR2 as FQNEAQ, both from the germline V gene (reference sequence). The CDR3 has 10 amino acids, counting the end cysteine and phenylalanine. Left in the record is the CDR3 DNA by itself, 30 bases read in frame from the first base.

This clonotype was picked up one time. The specificity of this receptor is unknown. Per-base quality was not reported, and no clone a single base away is much larger than it. One read represents weak support. Findings and caveats that apply to the study as a whole: The ex vivo response was dominated by HLA-C-restricted CMV-specific TCR beta clonotypes, which also provided the single most frequent clonotype in two of eight donors. Cumulative frequency of public TCR beta family members discriminated carriers of CMV infection plus the relevant HLA type in this cohort and an independent roughly 330-donor cohort.

Recombination linked TRBV7-9 to TRBJ1-3; the D segment cannot be called with confidence. The sequences come from CD8+ T cells from cultured PBMCs, collected from culture after CMV antigen stimulation. This receptor was taken from a human donor in good health (CMV status not recorded). Some clones in this sample may be carry-over from other donors' samples. The CDR3 protein is CASSVNTIYF. The nucleotide sequence reads TGTGCCAGCAGCGTAAACACCATATATTTT.